The text below deals with one TCR beta chain. The specificity of this receptor is unknown. No qualities accompany the bases; no much larger clone lies one base away. Taken from cysteine to phenylalanine, the CDR3 has 16 residues. The retained sequence is limited to the CDR3, 48 bases, with the frame set at the first base. Based on the germline V gene (reference sequence), the CDR1 and CDR2 sequences are LGHDT and YNNKEL. Cut back by 2 bases and 10 bases, the V and J ends lie 18 bases apart. The entry originates in a study of blood T cell repertoires in COVID-19 (dated by TCRdb to 2018 to 2021). With regard to the full study: Samples covering the acute and convalescent phases of COVID-19 were provided by collaborators in the United States, Italy and Spain. The samples were drawn from two sources: the first 160 participants of the ongoing ImmuneRACE study, and 1,254 subjects contributed by 6 global collaborators. Deeply sampled blood TCRbeta repertoires from subjects exposed to, actively infected with, or recovered from COVID-19 were included in the dataset. The material from the prospective study consisted of cDNA or gDNA derived from T cells, B-cell-depleted T cells, or PBMCs. Where HLA class I and class II types were available, the types were taken from metadata supplied by the sample provider, not from assay-based typing. Nearly every sample came with metadata listing a de-identified subject ID, COVID-19 status, age in years and sex. The repertoires were released in a freely available public database intended as a resource for research on the immune response to SARS-CoV-2.

Collaborating institutions collected whole blood in K2EDTA tubes following their own protocols. For TCRbeta analysis, collaborators shipped samples in one of three forms: frozen whole blood, isolated PBMCs, or DNA extracted from either of those sample types. Broader findings and caveats from the paper: The amount of clinical and demographic metadata varied by source and participant and was provided uncurated.

TCRbeta CDR3 regions were amplified from genomic DNA using the immunoSEQ Assay, a bias-controlled multiplex PCR. In the original analysis: Nucleated cell counts per sample were estimated from amplification of reference gene primers within the assay. Sequence reads were collapsed and filtered to measure the absolute abundance of every unique TCRbeta CDR3 rearrangement. Productive Simpson clonality was computed per sample as the square root of Simpson's diversity index over productive rearrangements. TCRdb limited this immuneACCESS table to in-frame rearrangements with V and J called. A share of clones is missing; checked studies link under half to unresolved V genes, and the rest is unexplained. V, J and clone size are those of that table, while D and trimming were read from the DNA. The table for this sample lists 85,000 to 100,000 clones; roughly 80% of them were counted only once. The ten largest clones represent 15% to 20% of the sample.

Specimen: peripheral blood. The sequence was obtained from a woman aged 60-75 years with acute or convalescent COVID-19. Here the chain combines TRBV3-1 (or the pseudogene TRBV3-2) and TRBJ1-6, with the D gene uncertain. CDR3 reads: CASSQSGEGLGSPLHF. In nucleotides, the sequence is TGTGCCAGCAGCCAAAGCGGGGAAGGGTTAGGATCACCCCTCCACTTT.